This T cell receptor beta chain was sequenced for a study of blood T cell repertoires in COVID-19. For the study at large: Samples of COVID-19 (acute and convalescent) were obtained from the United States, Italy and Spain. The analysed material was cDNA or gDNA that came from T cells, B-cell-depleted T cells, or PBMCs.

The germline V gene encodes CDR1 SGHRS and CDR2 YFSETQ. The CDR3 is 16 amino acids. V was clipped by 4 bases and J by 4 bases; unmatched bases: 9. Authors' analysis steps: Reference gene primer amplification gave estimated nucleated cell counts. Sequencing used immunoSEQ multiplex PCR; TCRdb keeps in-frame clones, though not all of them. The V and J calls and clone size are taken from that table; D and trimming were inferred from the DNA. The sample lists 150,000 to 250,000 clones, just under 85% occurring once. The sample comprised peripheral blood. This receptor was taken from a human donor with acute or convalescent COVID-19. The donor label of this sample is uncertain. The rearrangement uses TRBV5-1 and TRBJ2-2; 8 bases fit TRBD2. This CDR3 is CASSQVLAGGTGELFF. For the CDR3, the DNA is TGCGCCAGCAGCCAGGTTCTAGCGGGCGGCACCGGGGAGCTGTTTTTT.